The T cell receptor (beta chain) under discussion was sequenced for a study of vaccination and CD4 T cells after COVID-19. Study-wide background: From HCoV-229E, HCoV-OC43, HCoV-NL63 and SARS-CoV-2, overlapping spike peptides were used to stimulate the cells.

Sequence data for DNA of cultured CD4+ T cells were generated by the Oncomine TCR Beta short-read assay. MiXCR, applied by TCRdb to the PCR reads, yields one record per CDR3 protein. The table records under 6,500 distinct CDR3 sequences, 27% of them present only once. The treatment is: roughly 11-day PBMC culture with coronavirus spike peptide pools or control peptides (ViraFEST assay). Samples of CD4+ T cells were obtained from the unexposed donor before the COVID-19 pandemic (2011-2018). About this clonotype: The antigen is unknown.

CDR3 length equals 17 residues. The germline V gene encodes CDR1 SGHTA and CDR2 FQGNSA. Trimming shortened V by 4 bases and J by 2 bases, and 18 bases separated the two germline ends. V is TRBV7-2 and J is TRBJ1-5; D gene ambiguous. Sequencing was done on a sample of CD4+ T cells from blood, cultured in vitro. This clonotype was obtained from a human donor in good health. In nucleotides, the CDR3 is TGTGCCAGCAGCTCCCTGGGCGCCACCGGTGGCAATCAGCCCCAGCATTTT. Translated: CASSSLGATGGNQPQHF. The full variable domain, with the rest looked up from reference TRBV7-2 and TRBJ1-5, is GAGVSQSPSNKVTEKGKDVELRCDPISGHTALYWYRQSLGQGLEFLIYFQGNSAPDKSGLPSDRFSAERTGGSVSTLTIQRTQQEDSAVYLCASSSLGATGGNQPQHFGDGTRLSIL.